These 22 T cell receptor beta chains were sequenced from one sample in a study of blood T cell repertoires in COVID-19 (dated by TCRdb to the early 2020s). To prepare the library, the immunoSEQ multiplex PCR assay was applied. The table was pulled from immuneACCESS by TCRdb, which kept in-frame rearrangements only. Such tables lose some clones; where checked, under half of the loss comes from unresolved V genes, and the rest has no known cause. Here the sample has 200,000 or so clones; 75% to 85% occur a single time. About 2.3% of the sample is taken by the ten largest. Input material: peripheral blood. These TCRs come from a man between 40 and 49 years old who had recovered from COVID-19.

About this clone: The same CDR3 can be traced to other DNA sequences in this sample. V gene TRBV29-1 combines with J gene TRBJ2-5; 9 bases line up with TRBD1. Germline lookup yields CDR1 SQVTM and CDR2 ANQGSEA. Unmatched junction bases numbered 5, after V lost 4 bases and J lost 5 bases. This CDR3 contains 13 residues. The CDR3 DNA reads TGCAGCGTTGCCCGACAGGGGGGGGAGACCCAGTACTTC. It yields the protein CSVARQGGETQYF.

The chain couples TRBV7-2 to TRBJ2-7, with a weak D call TRBD1 (6 bases). The CDR3 totals 15 residues. Germline V gene data show CDR1 as SGHTA and CDR2 as FQGNSA. V was clipped by 5 bases and J by 3 bases, with 17 bases between them. The CDR3 protein is CASSPRPGTLYEQYF. The CDR3 nucleotides read TGTGCCAGCAGCCCCCGTCCCGGGACACTCTACGAGCAGTACTTC.

J is TRBJ2-7 and V is TRBV5-1; D call uncertain. V gave up 3 bases and J gave up 2 bases, with 3 bases separating them. Germline CDR1 is SGHRS and CDR2 is YFSETQ. The CDR3 sequence is 11 residues long. DNA for the CDR3: TGCGCCAGCAGCTCTGCCTACGAGCAGTACTTC. Translation: CASSSAYEQYF.

The J gene is TRBJ2-7, the V gene TRBV11-2, with 7 bases that match TRBD2. V shed 3 bases and J 2 bases; nucleotides not matched to a gene: 13. The CDR3 length is 17 residues. The germline V gene has CDR1 SGHAT and CDR2 FQNNGV. Here the CDR3 DNA reads TGTGCCAGCAGCTTTGCCCCTAAAGGGAGGGCTACCTACGAGCAGTACTTC. Its protein product is CASSFAPKGRATYEQYF.

The CDR3 here is CASSDSQTYEQYF. The DNA of the CDR3 is TGTGCCAGCAGCGACTCCCAGACCTACGAGCAGTACTTC. V is TRBV6-6 and J is TRBJ2-7; no reliable D call. Trimming removed 6 bases from V and 2 bases from J, with 11 bases in between. Germline V gene lookup returns CDR1 MNHNY and CDR2 SVGAGI (reference sequence). The CDR3 is made up of 13 amino acids.

In DNA, the CDR3 is TGCGCCAGCAGCTTGGGGGCTAGCGGGGGCAATGAGCAGTTCTTC. Protein product: CASSLGASGGNEQFF. The J gene is TRBJ2-1, the V gene TRBV5-1; 10 nucleotides align to TRBD2. The CDR3 consists of 15 residues. V lost 0 bases and J lost 6; bases outside the gene matches: 3. CDR1 and CDR2 (germline): SGHRS, YFSETQ.

The V call is TRBV3-1 (or the pseudogene TRBV3-2), the J call TRBJ2-5, with 10 nucleotides matching TRBD2. The CDR3 covers 15 residues. The junction had 7 bases not matched to a gene; V was cut back by 4 bases and J by 5 bases. Germline assignment: CDR1 LGHDT and CDR2 YNNKEL (reference sequence). Written as DNA, the CDR3 is TGTGCCAGCAGCCCCCGAGCGGGGGGGCCGGAGACCCAGTACTTC. Protein product: CASSPRAGGPETQYF.

The chain couples TRBV29-1 to TRBJ1-1; TRBD1 matches at 8 bases. J was trimmed by 4 bases and V by 6 bases; bases with no gene match: 7. The germline CDR1 and CDR2 sequences are SQVTM and ANQGSEA. The CDR3 runs 13 residues. The CDR3 nucleotides are TGCAGCGTCCACCCTACAGGGGGCACTGAAGCTTTCTTT. Amino acid sequence: CSVHPTGGTEAFF. The full variable domain, with the rest looked up from reference TRBV29-1 and TRBJ1-1, is SAVISQKPSRDICQRGTSLTIQCQVDSQVTMMFWYRQQPGQSLTLIATANQGSEATYESGFVIDKFPISRPNLTFSTLTVSNMSPEDSSIYLCSVHPTGGTEAFFGQGTRLTVV.

The rearrangement joins TRBV6-6 to TRBJ2-1, with D possibly TRBD2 on 6 matching bases. V shed 4 bases and J shed 4 bases, with 14 bases lying between them. CDR3 size: 15 residues. The germline gives CDR1 MNHNY, CDR2 SVGAGI (reference sequence). The CDR3 here is CASSSAFGSYNEQFF. DNA for the CDR3: TGTGCCAGCAGTTCCGCTTTCGGGAGTTACAATGAGCAGTTCTTC.

V is TRBV7-2 and J is TRBJ2-3; maybe TRBD2 (6 bases). The length of the CDR3 is 16 residues. Germline V lookup: CDR1 SGHTA, CDR2 FQGNSA. V was clipped by 2 bases and J by 2 bases, with 14 bases between them. Here the CDR3 reads CASSLRRDLHTDTQYF. The DNA of the CDR3 is TGTGCCAGCAGCTTACGGCGGGACTTACACACAGATACGCAGTATTTT.

The rearrangement joins TRBV12-3 or TRBV12-4 to TRBJ1-1; D unresolved. This CDR3 comprises 12 residues. Trimming shortened V by 6 bases and J by 3 bases, and 8 bases separated the two germline ends. The CDR3 loop reads CASSQMYTEAFF. For the CDR3, the DNA is TGTGCCAGCAGCCAGATGTACACTGAAGCTTTCTTT.

This clone occurred a few times. This sequence joins TRBV14 and TRBJ1-6; D is perhaps TRBD1 (5 bases). In germline, CDR1 is SGHDN, CDR2 FVKESK. V lost 5 bases and J lost 7, with 15 bases in between. The CDR3 spans 15 residues. CDR3 sequence: CASSGRSGLNSPLHF. The DNA for the CDR3 is TGTGCCAGCAGCGGTCGGTCAGGGTTGAATTCACCCCTCCACTTT.

Comments on this clone: An end of the junction does not agree with germline; a read error may underlie this. The rearrangement uses TRBV7-2 and TRBJ2-7, with TRBD1 identical over 7 bases. The CDR3 totals 11 residues. Germline values: CDR1 SGHTA, CDR2 FQGNSA. In DNA, the CDR3 is TGTGCCAGCAGCTTAGTAGGGACAGCTCACTTC. It translates to CASSLVGTAHF. The complete variable domain, with remaining parts taken from reference TRBV7-2 and TRBJ2-7, reads GAGVSQSPSNKVTEKGKDVELRCDPISGHTALYWYRQSLGQGLEFLIYFQGNSAPDKSGLPSDRFSAERTGGSVSTLTIQRTQQEDSAVYLCASSLVGTAHFGPGTRLTVT.

The V gene is TRBV27, the J gene TRBJ1-1; TRBD1 matches 9 bases. Trimming at V came to 5 bases and at J to 3 bases, leaving 10 bases not matched to a gene. From germline, CDR1 is MNHEY and CDR2 SMNVEV (reference sequence). The CDR3 consists of 16 residues. The CDR3 nucleotides read TGTGCCAGCAGTCCACAGGACAGGGGATGGCACACTGAAGCTTTCTTT. Its translation: CASSPQDRGWHTEAFF.

The chain is built from TRBV7-9 and TRBJ2-5; 11 bases agree with TRBD2. Unmatched junction bases numbered 9, after V lost 2 bases and J lost 10 bases. CDR3 length equals 15 residues. Per the germline V gene, CDR1 is SEHNR and CDR2 is FQNEAQ (reference sequence). The CDR3 sequence: CASSLTGLAGGIQYF. CDR3 nucleotides: TGTGCCAGCAGCTTAACGGGGCTAGCGGGGGGTATCCAGTACTTC.

This sequence joins TRBV10-3 and TRBJ1-4; 7 bases line up with TRBD1. Germline loops: CDR1 ENHRY, CDR2 SYGVKD. The V segment lost 3 bases and the J segment 3 bases; nucleotides outside the gene matches: 4. CDR3 length: 15 amino acids. This CDR3 is CAISEPGQSNEKLFF. CDR3 DNA: TGTGCCATCAGTGAACCGGGACAGTCTAATGAAAAACTGTTTTTT.

This chain joins TRBV18 and TRBJ2-1; no reliable D call. There are 13 residues in the CDR3. Per the germline V gene, CDR1 is KGHSH and CDR2 is LQKENI. The germline V and J ends were trimmed by 0 bases and 10 bases, with 10 bases remaining between them. The CDR3 region has the DNA TGTGCCAGCTCACCACCGATCCCCCAGGAGCAGTTCTTC. Amino acid sequence: CASSPPIPQEQFF.

Remarks on this clone: The same CDR3 also results from other DNA sequences found in this sample. This rearrangement joins TRBV5-4 to TRBJ1-4, with TRBD1 matching 9 bases. Per the germline V gene, CDR1 is SGHNT and CDR2 is YYREEE (reference sequence). V was pared by 0 bases and J by 0 bases, with 0 bases of the junction left unmatched. The length of the CDR3 is 16 residues. The CDR3 DNA follows: TGTGCCAGCAGCTTGGGACAGGGGGCAACTAATGAAAAACTGTTTTTT. Translated: CASSLGQGATNEKLFF.

V is TRBV6-6 and J is TRBJ2-5, with 8 bases lining up with TRBD2. Trimming took 8 bases from V and 2 from J; bases not matched to a gene: 10. Germline V gives CDR1 MNHNY, CDR2 SVGAGI (reference sequence). The CDR3 is made up of 15 amino acids. The CDR3 reads CASRGGRGPQETQYF. Written as DNA, the CDR3 is TGTGCCAGCCGGGGGGGAAGAGGGCCTCAAGAGACCCAGTACTTC.

This chain connects TRBV7-6 to TRBJ2-3; D possibly corresponds to TRBD2 (7 bases). Trimming pared 5 bases from V and 0 bases from J, leaving 21 bases between. The CDR3 is 18 amino acids. Germline-derived CDR1 and CDR2 are SGHVS and FNYEAQ. As DNA, the CDR3 is TGTGCCAGCAGCCGGAGGGGGGGCCACCCAACTAGCACAGATACGCAGTATTTT. Translation gives CASSRRGGHPTSTDTQYF.

The chain combines TRBV14 with TRBJ1-1; the match to TRBD1 covers 9 bases. There are 16 residues in the CDR3. V gave up 4 bases and J gave up 4 bases; unmatched junction bases: 10. In germline, CDR1 is SGHDN, CDR2 FVKESK. The CDR3 DNA reads TGTGCCAGCAGCCGACACCGGACAGGGGTGAGCACTGAAGCTTTCTTT. Translation gives CASSRHRTGVSTEAFF.

The rearrangement uses TRBV7-9 and TRBJ1-4, with D perhaps TRBD1 (6 bases). With 6 bases removed from V and 6 bases from J, the gap between germline ends came to 14 bases. The CDR3 is made up of 14 amino acids. Per the germline V gene, CDR1 is SEHNR and CDR2 is FQNEAQ (reference sequence). CDR3 in amino acids: CASSSGQSYEKLFF. In DNA form, the CDR3 reads TGTGCCAGCAGTTCCGGACAGAGCTATGAAAAACTGTTTTTT.